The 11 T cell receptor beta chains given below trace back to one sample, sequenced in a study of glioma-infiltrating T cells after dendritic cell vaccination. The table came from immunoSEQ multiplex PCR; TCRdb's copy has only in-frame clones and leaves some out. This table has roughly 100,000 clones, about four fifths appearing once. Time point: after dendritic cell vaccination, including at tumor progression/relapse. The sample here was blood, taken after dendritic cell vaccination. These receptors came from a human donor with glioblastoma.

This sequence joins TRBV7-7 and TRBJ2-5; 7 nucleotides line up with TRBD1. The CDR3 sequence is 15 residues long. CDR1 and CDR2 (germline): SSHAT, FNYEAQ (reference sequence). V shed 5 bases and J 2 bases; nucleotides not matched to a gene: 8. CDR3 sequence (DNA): TGTGCCAGCAGCCACTCTAGGGGGCTGCAAGAGACCCAGTACTTC. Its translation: CASSHSRGLQETQYF.

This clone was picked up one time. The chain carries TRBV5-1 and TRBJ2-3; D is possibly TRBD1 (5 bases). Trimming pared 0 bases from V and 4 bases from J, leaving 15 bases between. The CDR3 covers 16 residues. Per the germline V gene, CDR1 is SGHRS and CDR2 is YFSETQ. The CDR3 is CASSLAQGTNADTQYF. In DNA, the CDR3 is TGCGCCAGCAGCTTGGCCCAGGGAACTAACGCAGATACGCAGTATTTT.

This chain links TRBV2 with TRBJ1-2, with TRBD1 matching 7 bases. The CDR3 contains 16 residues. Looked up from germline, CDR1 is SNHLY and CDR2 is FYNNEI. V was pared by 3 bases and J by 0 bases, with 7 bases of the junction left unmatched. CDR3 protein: CASSDERRGTNYGYTF. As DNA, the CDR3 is TGTGCCAGCAGTGACGAACGCAGGGGGACTAACTATGGCTACACCTTC.

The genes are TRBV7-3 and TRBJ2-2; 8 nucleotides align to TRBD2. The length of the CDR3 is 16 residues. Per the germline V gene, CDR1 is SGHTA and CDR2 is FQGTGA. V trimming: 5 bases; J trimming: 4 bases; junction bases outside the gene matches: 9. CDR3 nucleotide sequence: TGTGCCAGCAGCCCCTCGGGCGGGGGGACCACCGGGGAGCTGTTTTTT. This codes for CASSPSGGGTTGELFF.

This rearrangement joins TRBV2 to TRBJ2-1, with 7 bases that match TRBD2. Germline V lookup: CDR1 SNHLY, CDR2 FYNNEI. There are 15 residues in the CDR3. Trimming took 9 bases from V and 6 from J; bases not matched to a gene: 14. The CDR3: CASPIQRGEGNEQFF. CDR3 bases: TGTGCCAGTCCAATACAGCGGGGCGAAGGCAATGAGCAGTTCTTC.

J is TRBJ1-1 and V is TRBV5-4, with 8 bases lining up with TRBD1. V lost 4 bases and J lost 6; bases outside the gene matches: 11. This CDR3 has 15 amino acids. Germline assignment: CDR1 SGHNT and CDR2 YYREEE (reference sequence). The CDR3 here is CASSGDPRGQAEAFF. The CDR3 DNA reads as TGTGCCAGCAGCGGGGACCCCAGGGGGCAAGCTGAAGCTTTCTTT.

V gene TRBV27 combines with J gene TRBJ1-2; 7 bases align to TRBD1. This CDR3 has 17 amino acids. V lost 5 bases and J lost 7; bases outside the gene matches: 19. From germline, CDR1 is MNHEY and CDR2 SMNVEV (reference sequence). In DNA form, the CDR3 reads TGTGCCAGCAGTGATCTCAGCCTAGGACAGGTCATGGTTGGCTACACCTTC. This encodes CASSDLSLGQVMVGYTF.

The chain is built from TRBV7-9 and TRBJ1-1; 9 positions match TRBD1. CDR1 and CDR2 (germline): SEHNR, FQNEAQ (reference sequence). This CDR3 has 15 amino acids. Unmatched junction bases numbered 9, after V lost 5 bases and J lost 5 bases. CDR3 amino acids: CASSLYRTGETEAFF. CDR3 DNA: TGTGCCAGCAGCCTATATCGGACAGGGGAAACTGAAGCTTTCTTT.

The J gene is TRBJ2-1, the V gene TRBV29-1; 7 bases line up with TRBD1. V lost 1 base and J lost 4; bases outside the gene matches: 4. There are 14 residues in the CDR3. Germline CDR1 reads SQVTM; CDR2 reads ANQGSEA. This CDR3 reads CSVEAWDSYNEQFF. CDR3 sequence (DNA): TGCAGCGTTGAAGCCTGGGACAGTTACAATGAGCAGTTCTTC.

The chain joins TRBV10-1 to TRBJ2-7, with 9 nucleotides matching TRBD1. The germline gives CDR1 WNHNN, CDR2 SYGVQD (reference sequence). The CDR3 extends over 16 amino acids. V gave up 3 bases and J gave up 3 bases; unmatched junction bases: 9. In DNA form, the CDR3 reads TGCGCCAGCAGTGACAACCCGGGGGACAGGGACTACGAGCAGTACTTC. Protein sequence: CASSDNPGDRDYEQYF.

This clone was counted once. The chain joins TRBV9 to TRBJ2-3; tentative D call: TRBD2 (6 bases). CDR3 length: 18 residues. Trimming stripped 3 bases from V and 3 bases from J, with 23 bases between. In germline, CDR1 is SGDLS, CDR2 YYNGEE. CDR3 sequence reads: CASSADYLRRGSTDTQYF. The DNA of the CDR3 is TGTGCCAGCAGCGCCGATTATCTCAGACGGGGGAGTACAGATACGCAGTATTTT.